This TCR beta chain was recovered during a study of cytomegalovirus exposure and HLA in healthy donors. PCR amplification relied on 60 Vbeta primers (plus 13 Jbeta primers). In the study's own analysis: As a later analysis found, there were 80 million or so unique TCR beta chains, of which roughly 11 million were shared. Sequencing used immunoSEQ multiplex PCR; TCRdb keeps in-frame clones, though not all of them. V, J and clone size were drawn from that table, and D and trimming were deduced from the DNA. Altogether about 85,000 clones are present, 65% to 75% being singletons, with the ten largest covering approximately 2.3%. Points on this clone: What it binds is unknown.

The study's findings and limits: The study flagged fewer than 200 TCR beta chains as cytomegalovirus-associated. Upon later analysis, HLA-associated TCR beta chains proved more clonally expanded than other, equally common chains.

Looked up from germline, CDR1 is GTSNPN and CDR2 is SVGIG (reference sequence). The CDR3 has 12 amino acids. Trimming shortened V by 0 bases and J by 4 bases, and 4 bases separated the two germline ends. The chain combines TRBV30 with TRBJ1-3; D remains ambiguous. The sequencing input was PBMCs. The clonotype comes from a man aged 25-45 years in good health and CMV-seronegative. CDR3 protein: CAWSVRGNTIYF. The CDR3 DNA reads TGTGCCTGGAGTGTACGGGGAAACACCATATATTTT.